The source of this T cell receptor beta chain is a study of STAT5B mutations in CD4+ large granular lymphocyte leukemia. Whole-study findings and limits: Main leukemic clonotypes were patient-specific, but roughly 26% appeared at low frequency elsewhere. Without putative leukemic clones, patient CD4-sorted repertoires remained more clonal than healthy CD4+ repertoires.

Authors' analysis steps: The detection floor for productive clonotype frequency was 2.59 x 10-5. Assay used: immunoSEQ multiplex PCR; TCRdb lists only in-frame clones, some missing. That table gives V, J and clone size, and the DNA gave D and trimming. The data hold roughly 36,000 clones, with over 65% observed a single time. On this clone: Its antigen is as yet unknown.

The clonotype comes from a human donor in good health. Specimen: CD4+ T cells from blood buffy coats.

This CDR3 is CARSVTTGFTEAFF. CDR3 nucleotides: TGTGCCAGAAGCGTTACCACAGGGTTTACTGAAGCTTTCTTT. The chain uses TRBV5-3 and TRBJ1-1, with D maybe TRBD1 (6 bases). TRBV5-3 is classed as an ORF, of uncertain function. Trimming pared 4 bases from V and 5 bases from J, leaving 15 bases between. This CDR3 contains 14 residues.